This T cell receptor beta chain is drawn from a study of blood T cell repertoires in COVID-19. In the original analysis: Amplification of reference gene primers provided the estimated nucleated cell counts. Using immunoSEQ multiplex PCR, the repertoire was profiled, and TCRdb retains in-frame clones only, with some absent. That table gives V, J and clone size, and the DNA gave D and trimming. The data show some 150,000 clones, 86% seen once. The germline V gene has CDR1 KGHSH and CDR2 LQKENI. This CDR3 comprises 17 residues. V trimming: 2 bases; J trimming: 1 base; junction bases outside the gene matches: 4.

The V gene is TRBV18, the J gene TRBJ2-7, with 14 bases fitting TRBD2. The sample was peripheral blood. The origin of this receptor is a woman aged 60-70 years with COVID-19, enrolled during active disease. The CDR3 DNA sequence: TGTGCCAGCTCACCAAAGGGACTAGCGGGAGAGTCCTACGAGCAGTACTTC. Protein: CASSPKGLAGESYEQYF.